Sequencing of this TCR beta chain was carried out in a study of follicular helper T cells after annual influenza vaccination. Germline lookup yields CDR1 SGHDT and CDR2 YYEEEE. The V end lost 4 bases, the J end lost 5 bases, and 21 bases lay between the germline ends. The CDR3 has 16 residues. This clone was seen a single time. As yet, its antigen is unknown. The time point was: 2015-2016 season, 7 days after influenza vaccination. Only in-frame clones appear in the TCRdb table, and some are missing; sequencing was by immunoSEQ multiplex PCR. The data show 6,500 to 7,500 clones, with around 85% seen just once and around 0.54% held by the top ten. Study findings and constraints: Change in circulating plasmablasts correlated with ICOS+CD38+ cTfh clonality change. Each annual vaccination recalled recurring oligoclonal ICOS+CD38+ cTfh clonotypes.

The sequences come from CXCR5- memory CD4+ T cells sorted from blood, collected 7 days after influenza vaccination. The V and J genes are TRBV5-6 and TRBJ1-2, with D perhaps matching TRBD1 (6 bases). This clonotype originated in an adult who received the influenza vaccine. The CDR3 DNA reads as TGTGCCAGCAGCAGCACCGGGACATGGAACCGATATGGCTACACCTTC. This sequence encodes CASSSTGTWNRYGYTF.